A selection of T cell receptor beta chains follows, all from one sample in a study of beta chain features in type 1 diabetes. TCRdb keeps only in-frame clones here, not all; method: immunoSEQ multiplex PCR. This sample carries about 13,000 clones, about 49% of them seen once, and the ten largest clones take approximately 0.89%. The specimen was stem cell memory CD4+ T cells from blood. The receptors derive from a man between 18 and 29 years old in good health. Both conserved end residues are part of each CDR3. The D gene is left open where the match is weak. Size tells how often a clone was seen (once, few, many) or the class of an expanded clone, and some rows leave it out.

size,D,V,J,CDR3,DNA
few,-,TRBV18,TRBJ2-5,CASSPGREETQYF,TGTGCCAGCTCACCGGGCAGGGAAGAGACCCAGTACTTC
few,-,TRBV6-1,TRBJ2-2,CASNHQGTGELFF,TGTGCCAGCAACCACCAGGGGACCGGGGAGCTGTTTTTT
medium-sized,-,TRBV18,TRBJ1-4,CASSSVEKLFF,TGTGCCAGCTCATCCGTTGAAAAACTGTTTTTT
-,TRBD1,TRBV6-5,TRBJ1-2,CASSYLGQGAVGYTF,TGTGCCAGCAGTTATTTGGGACAGGGGGCCGTTGGCTACACCTTC
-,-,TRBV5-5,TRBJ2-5,CASSLVGGPETQYF,TGTGCCAGCAGCTTGGTGGGGGGGCCCGAGACCCAGTACTTC
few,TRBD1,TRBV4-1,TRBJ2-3,CASSQSGTVTDTQYF,TGCGCCAGCAGCCAGTCCGGGACAGTCACAGATACGCAGTATTTT
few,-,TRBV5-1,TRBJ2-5,CASSRAPGGVLQETQYF,TGCGCCAGCAGCCGGGCCCCTGGCGGGGTACTACAAGAGACCCAGTACTTC
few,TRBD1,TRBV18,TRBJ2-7,CASRSGQGYEQYF,TGTGCCAGCCGGTCGGGACAGGGCTACGAGCAGTACTTC
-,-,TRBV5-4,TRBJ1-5,CASSLANSNQPQHF,TGTGCCAGCAGCTTGGCCAATAGCAATCAGCCCCAGCATTTT
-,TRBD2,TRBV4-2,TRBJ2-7,CASSQPGRGDYEQYF,TGTGCCAGCAGCCAACCCGGGAGGGGGGACTACGAGCAGTACTTC
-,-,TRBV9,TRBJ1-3,CASSVAERNPLSSGNTIYF,TGTGCCAGCAGCGTAGCTGAGAGGAACCCCCTGAGCTCTGGAAACACCATATATTTT
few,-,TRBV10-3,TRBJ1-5,CAIRGDSNQPQHF,TGTGCCATCAGAGGGGATAGCAATCAGCCCCAGCATTTT
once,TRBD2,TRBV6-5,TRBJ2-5,CASSGTSGAETQYF,TGTGCCAGCAGCGGGACTAGCGGGGCAGAGACCCAGTACTTC
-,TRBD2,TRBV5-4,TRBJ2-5,CASSSGRLAGGPLGETQYF,TGTGCCAGCAGCTCCGGGCGGCTAGCGGGGGGACCCTTAGGGGAGACCCAGTACTTC
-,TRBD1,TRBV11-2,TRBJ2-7,CASSQGQVVDEQYF,TGTGCCAGCAGCCAGGGACAGGTGGTCGACGAGCAGTACTTC
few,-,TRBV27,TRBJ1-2,CASSRAGYYGYTF,TGTGCCAGCAGCCGAGCAGGGTATTATGGCTACACCTTC
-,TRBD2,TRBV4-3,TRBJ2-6,CASSPRAGGLGANVLTF,TGCGCCAGCAGCCCGAGGGCGGGGGGGCTCGGGGCCAACGTCCTGACTTTC
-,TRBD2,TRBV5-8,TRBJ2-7,CASSLSAGGHHTSEQYF,TGTGCCAGCAGCTTGTCGGCGGGGGGCCACCATACTAGCGAGCAGTACTTC
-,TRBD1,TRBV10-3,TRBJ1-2,CATAGTGGDYGYTF,TGTGCCACCGCCGGGACAGGGGGCGACTATGGCTACACCTTC
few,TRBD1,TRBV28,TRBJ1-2,CASSTYRGPGYTF,TGTGCCAGCAGTACCTACAGGGGGCCCGGCTACACCTTC
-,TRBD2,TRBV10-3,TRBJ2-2,CAISESRSGGRNTGELFF,TGTGCCATCAGTGAGTCCAGGAGCGGGGGAAGGAACACCGGGGAGCTGTTTTTT
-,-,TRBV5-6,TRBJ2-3,CASSFGVSNTDTQYF,TGTGCCAGCAGCTTCGGGGTATCTAACACAGATACGCAGTATTTT
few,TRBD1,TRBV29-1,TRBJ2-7,CSVATDREVYEQYF,TGCAGCGTTGCGACGGACAGGGAAGTATACGAGCAGTACTTC
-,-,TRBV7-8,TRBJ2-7,CASSFGDSYYEQYF,TGTGCCAGCAGCTTCGGAGACAGTTACTACGAGCAGTACTTC
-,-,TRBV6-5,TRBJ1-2,CATVREDGYTF,TGTGCCACTGTGCGGGAGGATGGCTACACCTTC
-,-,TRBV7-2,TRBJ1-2,CASSPRTLNYGYTF,TGTGCCAGCAGCCCGAGGACTCTAAACTATGGCTACACCTTC
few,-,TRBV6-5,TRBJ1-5,CASRENQPQHF,TGTGCCAGCAGGGAGAATCAGCCCCAGCATTTT
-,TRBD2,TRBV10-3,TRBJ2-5,CATATSGGQETQYF,TGTGCCACAGCCACTAGCGGGGGACAAGAGACCCAGTACTTC
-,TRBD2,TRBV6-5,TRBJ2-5,CASRKSAGGETQYF,TGTGCCAGCAGGAAGTCGGCGGGGGGTGAGACCCAGTACTTC
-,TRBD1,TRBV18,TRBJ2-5,CASSSTGEETQYF,TGTGCCAGCTCATCGACAGGGGAAGAGACCCAGTACTTC
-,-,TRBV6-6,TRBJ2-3,CASSSTSYIGTDTQYF,TGTGCCAGCAGTTCAACTAGCTACATTGGGACAGATACGCAGTATTTT
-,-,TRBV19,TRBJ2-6,CASSLQGGSGANVLTF,TGTGCCAGTAGTCTGCAAGGGGGATCTGGGGCCAACGTCCTGACTTTC
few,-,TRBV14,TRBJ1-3,CASSRTSRAGNTIYF,TGTGCCAGCAGCCGGACATCTCGGGCTGGAAACACCATATATTTT
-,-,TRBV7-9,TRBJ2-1,CASSLDIADRYNEQFF,TGTGCCAGCAGCTTAGATATAGCGGACAGGTACAATGAGCAGTTCTTC
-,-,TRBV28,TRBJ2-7,CASRPRSPPSYEQYF,TGTGCCAGCAGACCCCGAAGCCCCCCATCCTACGAGCAGTACTTC
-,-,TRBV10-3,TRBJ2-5,CAISGVEETQYF,TGTGCCATCAGTGGAGTCGAGGAGACCCAGTACTTC
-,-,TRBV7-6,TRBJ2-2,CASSLGQNTGELFF,TGTGCCAGCAGCTTAGGACAGAACACCGGGGAGCTGTTTTTT
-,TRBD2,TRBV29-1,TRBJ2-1,CSVDGGGAGIEQFF,TGCAGCGTTGACGGCGGGGGGGCGGGGATTGAGCAGTTCTTC
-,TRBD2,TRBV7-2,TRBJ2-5,CASSNRPLTSGGVETQYF,TGTGCCAGCAGCAACCGCCCCTTGACTAGCGGGGGGGTGGAGACCCAGTACTTC
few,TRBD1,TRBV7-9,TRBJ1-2,CASSTTGDYGYTF,TGTGCCAGCAGCACAACAGGGGACTATGGCTACACCTTC
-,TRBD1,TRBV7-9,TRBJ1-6,CASSPDRDSPLHF,TGTGCCAGCAGCCCTGACAGGGATTCACCCCTCCACTTT
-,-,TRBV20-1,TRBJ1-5,CSAPGQPQHF,TGCAGTGCCCCAGGTCAGCCCCAGCATTTT
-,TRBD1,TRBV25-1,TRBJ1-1,CASSEHRQGVTEAFF,TGTGCCAGCAGTGAACACAGACAGGGGGTTACTGAAGCTTTCTTT
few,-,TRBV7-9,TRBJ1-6,CASSSTYNSPLHF,TGTGCCAGCAGCTCCACTTATAATTCACCCCTCCACTTT
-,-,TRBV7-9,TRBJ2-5,CASSDFGGARETQYF,TGTGCCAGCAGCGACTTTGGGGGGGCGAGGGAGACCCAGTACTTC
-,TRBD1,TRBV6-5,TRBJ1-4,CASRQGAREKLFF,TGTGCCAGCAGGCAGGGGGCGCGGGAAAAACTGTTTTTT
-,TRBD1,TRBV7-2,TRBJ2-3,CASSKGQGYTDTQYF,TGTGCCAGCAGCAAGGGACAGGGCTACACAGATACGCAGTATTTT
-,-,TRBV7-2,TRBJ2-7,CASSARDTHYEQYF,TGTGCCAGCAGCGCCCGGGACACCCACTACGAGCAGTACTTC
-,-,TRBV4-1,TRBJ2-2,CASSQQLAGNTGELFF,TGCGCCAGCAGCCAACAGTTGGCGGGGAACACCGGGGAGCTGTTTTTT
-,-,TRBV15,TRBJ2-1,CATSRGPAGEDEQFF,TGTGCCACCAGCAGAGGTCCCGCCGGAGAGGATGAGCAGTTCTTC
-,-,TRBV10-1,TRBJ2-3,CASSEETTGTQYF,TGCGCCAGCAGTGAGGAGACCACAGGGACGCAGTATTTT
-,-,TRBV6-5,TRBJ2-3,CASGRRVRGTDTQYF,TGTGCCAGCGGACGCAGGGTCCGGGGCACAGATACGCAGTATTTT
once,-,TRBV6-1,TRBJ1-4,CASSEGYMLEKLFF,TGTGCCAGCAGTGAAGGGTACATGCTGGAAAAACTGTTTTTT
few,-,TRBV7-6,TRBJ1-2,CASSLGGGGIYGYTF,TGTGCCAGCAGCTTAGGAGGGGGGGGAATCTATGGCTACACCTTC